This T cell receptor beta chain stems from a study of T cell responses to AZD1222 COVID-19 vaccine. V was cut by 6 bases and J by 8 bases, with 10 bases left in between. The germline V gene encodes CDR1 DFQATT and CDR2 SNEGSKA (reference sequence). This CDR3 spans 11 amino acids. Some clones are missing from TCRdb's copy, which holds only in-frame ones; the method was immunoSEQ multiplex PCR. The sample consists of about 160,000 clones, about 89% of them appearing once. The rearrangement links TRBV20-1 to TRBJ1-4; no firm D call. This TCR was sampled from an adult in good health. Sequences were derived from peripheral blood, sampled on day 0 of AZD1222 vaccination. The CDR3 sequence: CSASAGEKLFF. DNA of the CDR3: TGCAGTGCGTCGGCCGGGGAAAAACTGTTTTTT.